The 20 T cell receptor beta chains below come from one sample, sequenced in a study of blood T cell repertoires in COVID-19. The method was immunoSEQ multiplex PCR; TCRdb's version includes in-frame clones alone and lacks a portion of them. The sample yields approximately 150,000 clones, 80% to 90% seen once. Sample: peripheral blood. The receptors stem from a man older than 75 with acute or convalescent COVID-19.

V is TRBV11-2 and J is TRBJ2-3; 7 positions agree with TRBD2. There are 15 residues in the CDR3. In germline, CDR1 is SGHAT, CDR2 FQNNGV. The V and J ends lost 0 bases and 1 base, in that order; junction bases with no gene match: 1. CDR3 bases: TGTGCCAGCAGCTTAGACCTAGCGGGCACAGATACGCAGTATTTT. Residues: CASSLDLAGTDTQYF.

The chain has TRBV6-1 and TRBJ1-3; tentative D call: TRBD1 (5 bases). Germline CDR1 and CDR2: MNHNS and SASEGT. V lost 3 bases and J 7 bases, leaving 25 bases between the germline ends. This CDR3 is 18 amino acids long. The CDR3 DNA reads TGTGCCAGCAGTGACGGAACGACAGCCGCCGGCGCATATAACACCATATATTTT. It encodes CASSDGTTAAGAYNTIYF.

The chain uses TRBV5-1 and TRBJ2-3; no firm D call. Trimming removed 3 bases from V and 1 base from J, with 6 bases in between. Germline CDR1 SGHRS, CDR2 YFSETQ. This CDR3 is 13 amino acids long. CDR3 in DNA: TGCGCCAGCAGCTCTACGGGCACAGATACGCAGTATTTT. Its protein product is CASSSTGTDTQYF.

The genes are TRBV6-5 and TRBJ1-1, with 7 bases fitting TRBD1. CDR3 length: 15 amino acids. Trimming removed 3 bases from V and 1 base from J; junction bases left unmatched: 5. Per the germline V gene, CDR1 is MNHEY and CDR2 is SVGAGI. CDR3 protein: CASSYQQGPNTEAFF. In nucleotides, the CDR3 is TGTGCCAGCAGTTATCAACAGGGGCCGAACACTGAAGCTTTCTTT.

DNA for the CDR3: TGTGCCAGCAGCGATGACAGGTTCACCGGGGAGCTGTTTTTT. Translating gives CASSDDRFTGELFF. J is TRBJ2-2 and V is TRBV7-9, with D perhaps matching TRBD1 (6 bases). The germline gives CDR1 SEHNR, CDR2 FQNEAQ (reference sequence). V was shortened by 5 bases and J by 4 bases, with 11 bases between the two germline ends. The CDR3 spans 14 residues. Looking up the rest from reference TRBV7-9 and TRBJ2-2 gives the full variable domain: DTGVSQNPRHKITKRGQNVTFRCDPISEHNRLYWYRQTLGQGPEFLTYFQNEAQLEKSRLLSDRFSAERPKGSFSTLEIQRTEQGDSAMYLCASSDDRFTGELFFGEGSRLTVL.

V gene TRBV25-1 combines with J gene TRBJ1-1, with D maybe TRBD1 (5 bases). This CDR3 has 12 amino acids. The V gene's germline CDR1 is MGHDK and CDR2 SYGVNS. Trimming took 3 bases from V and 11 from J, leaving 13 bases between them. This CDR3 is CASSEGDWEAFF. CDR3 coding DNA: TGTGCCAGCAGTGAGGGGGACTGGGAGGCTTTCTTT.

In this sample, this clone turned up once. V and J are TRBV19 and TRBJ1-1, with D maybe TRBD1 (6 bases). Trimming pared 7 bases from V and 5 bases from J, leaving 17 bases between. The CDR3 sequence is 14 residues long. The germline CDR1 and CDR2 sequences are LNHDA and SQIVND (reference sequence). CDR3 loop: CASISQGLGTEAFF. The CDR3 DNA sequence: TGTGCCAGTATCTCCCAGGGGCTGGGGACTGAAGCTTTCTTT.

In DNA form, the CDR3 reads TGTGCCAGCAGTAAGGGACTAGCGGGTAGAGAGACCCAGTACTTC. As protein: CASSKGLAGRETQYF. The gene calls are TRBV6-1 and TRBJ2-5, with 12 bases aligning to TRBD2. The ends lost 5 bases at V and 4 bases at J; junction bases unmatched: 5. There are 15 residues in the CDR3. CDR1 and CDR2 (germline): MNHNS, SASEGT.

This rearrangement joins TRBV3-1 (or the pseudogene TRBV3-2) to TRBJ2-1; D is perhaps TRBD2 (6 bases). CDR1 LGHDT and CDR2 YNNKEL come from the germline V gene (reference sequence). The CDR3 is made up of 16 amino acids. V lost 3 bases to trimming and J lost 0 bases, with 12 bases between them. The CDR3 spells CASSHLGRSSYNEQFF. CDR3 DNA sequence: TGTGCCAGCAGCCATTTAGGGAGGAGCTCCTACAATGAGCAGTTCTTC.

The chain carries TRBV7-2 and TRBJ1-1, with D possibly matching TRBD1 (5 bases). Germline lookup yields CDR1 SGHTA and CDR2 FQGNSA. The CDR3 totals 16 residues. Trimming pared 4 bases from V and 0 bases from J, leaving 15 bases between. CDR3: CASSSRYTGLNTEAFF. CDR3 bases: TGTGCCAGCAGCTCCCGATATACAGGCTTGAACACTGAAGCTTTCTTT. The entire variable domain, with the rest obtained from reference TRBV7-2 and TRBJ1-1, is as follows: GAGVSQSPSNKVTEKGKDVELRCDPISGHTALYWYRQSLGQGLEFLIYFQGNSAPDKSGLPSDRFSAERTGGSVSTLTIQRTQQEDSAVYLCASSSRYTGLNTEAFFGQGTRLTVV.

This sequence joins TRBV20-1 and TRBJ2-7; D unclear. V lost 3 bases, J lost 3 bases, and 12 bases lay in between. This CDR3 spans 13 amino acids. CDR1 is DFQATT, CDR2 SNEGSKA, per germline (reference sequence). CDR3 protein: CSASFQMIYEQYF. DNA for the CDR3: TGCAGTGCTAGTTTTCAGATGATCTACGAGCAGTACTTC.

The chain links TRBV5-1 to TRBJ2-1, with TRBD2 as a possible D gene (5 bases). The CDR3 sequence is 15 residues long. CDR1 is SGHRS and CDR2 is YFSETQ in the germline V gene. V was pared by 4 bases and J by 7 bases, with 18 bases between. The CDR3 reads CASSPQPELGNEQFF. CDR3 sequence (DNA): TGCGCCAGCAGCCCACAGCCTGAACTAGGTAATGAGCAGTTCTTC.

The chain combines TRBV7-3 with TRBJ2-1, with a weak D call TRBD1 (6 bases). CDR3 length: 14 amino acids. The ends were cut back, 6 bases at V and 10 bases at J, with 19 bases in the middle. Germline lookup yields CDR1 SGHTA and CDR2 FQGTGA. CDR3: CASSPQGSFPEQFF. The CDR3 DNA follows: TGTGCCAGCAGTCCACAGGGTTCCTTCCCCGAGCAGTTCTTC.

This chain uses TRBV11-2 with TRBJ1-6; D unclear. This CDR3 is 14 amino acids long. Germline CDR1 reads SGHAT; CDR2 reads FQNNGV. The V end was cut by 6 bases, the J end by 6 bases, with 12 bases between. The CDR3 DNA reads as TGTGCCAGCAGTCTCCGAGGACTTAATTCACCCCTCCACTTT. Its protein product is CASSLRGLNSPLHF. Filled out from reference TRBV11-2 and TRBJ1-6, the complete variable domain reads EAGVAQSPRYKIIEKRQSVAFWCNPISGHATLYWYQQILGQGPKLLIQFQNNGVVDDSQLPKDRFSAERLKGVDSTLKIQPAKLEDSAVYLCASSLRGLNSPLHFGNGTRLTVT.

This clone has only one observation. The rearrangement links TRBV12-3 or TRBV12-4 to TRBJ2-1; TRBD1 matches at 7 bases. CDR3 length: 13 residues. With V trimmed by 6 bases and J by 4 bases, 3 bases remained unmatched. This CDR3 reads CASRPGQYNEQFF. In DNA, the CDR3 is TGTGCCAGCAGGCCGGGACAGTACAATGAGCAGTTCTTC.

CDR3 nucleotide sequence: TGTGCCAGCAGTTTAAGCCTGACCGGGGAGCTGTTTTTT. Its protein is CASSLSLTGELFF. The rearrangement uses TRBV28 and TRBJ2-2; no clear D gene. The CDR3 loop spans 13 amino acids. Germline V gives CDR1 MDHEN, CDR2 SYDVKM. V dropped 2 bases and J dropped 5 bases, with 6 bases sitting between them.

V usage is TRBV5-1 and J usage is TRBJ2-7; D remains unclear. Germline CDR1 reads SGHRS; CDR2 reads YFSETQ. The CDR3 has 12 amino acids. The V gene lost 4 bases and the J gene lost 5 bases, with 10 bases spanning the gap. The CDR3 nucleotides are TGCGCCAGCAGCCAACCCACAAACGAGCAGTACTTC. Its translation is CASSQPTNEQYF.

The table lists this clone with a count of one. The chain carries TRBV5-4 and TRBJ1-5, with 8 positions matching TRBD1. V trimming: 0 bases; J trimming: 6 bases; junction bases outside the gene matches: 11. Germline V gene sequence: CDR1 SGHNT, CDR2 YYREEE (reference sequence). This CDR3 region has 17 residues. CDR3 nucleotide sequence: TGTGCCAGCAGCTTGGACATACAGGGGGTTCGGGGTCAGCCCCAGCATTTT. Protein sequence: CASSLDIQGVRGQPQHF. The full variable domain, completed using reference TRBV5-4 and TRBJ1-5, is ETGVTQSPTHLIKTRGQQVTLRCSSQSGHNTVSWYQQALGQGPQFIFQYYREEENGRGNFPPRFSGLQFPNYSSELNVNALELDDSALYLCASSLDIQGVRGQPQHFGDGTRLSIL.

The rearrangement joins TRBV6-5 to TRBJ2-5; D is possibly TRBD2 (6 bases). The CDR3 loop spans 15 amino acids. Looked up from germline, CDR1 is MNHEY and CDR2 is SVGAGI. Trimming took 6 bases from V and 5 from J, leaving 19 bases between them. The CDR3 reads CASSRGTQLGETQYF. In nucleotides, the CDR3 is TGTGCCAGCAGCCGCGGGACGCAACTTGGGGAGACCCAGTACTTC.

The CDR3 DNA follows: TGCGCCAGCAGCTTGGCCACACAGGACTATGGCTACACCTTC. As protein: CASSLATQDYGYTF. V gene TRBV5-1 combines with J gene TRBJ1-2, with TRBD1 as a possible D gene (5 bases). Germline V CDR1 and CDR2: SGHRS, YFSETQ. Trimming shortened V by 0 bases and J by 3 bases, and 9 bases separated the two germline ends. There are 14 residues in the CDR3.